The entry below gives a single TCR beta chain sequence along with its context. This sample is drawn from a study of patients and donors after allogeneic stem cell transplantation. One entry per CDR3 protein, called by TCRdb with MiXCR from the RT-PCR reads. In the table there are some 880,000 distinct CDR3 sequences, 15% to 20% of which are singletons. Trimming took off 10 bases at V and 0 bases at J, with 22 bases between the two ends. This CDR3 spans 18 amino acids. Sequenced input: blood, either unsorted or a sorted T cell fraction (not recorded which). The J gene is TRBJ2-6, the V gene TRBV12-3 or TRBV12-4, with D possibly matching TRBD2 (6 bases). The TCR sequence derives from a human donor who was either an allogeneic HSCT recipient or a stem cell or donor lymphocyte infusion donor (not recorded which). It is not recorded whose cells these are; they may come from a transplant donor. The CDR3 reads CATSPNPGLDSGANVLTF. The CDR3 coding sequence is TGTGCCACCTCCCCTAACCCGGGACTGGACTCTGGGGCCAACGTCCTGACTTTC.